The 14 T cell receptor beta chains reported below all come from one sample, sequenced in a study of blood T cell repertoires in COVID-19. TCRdb's table, derived via immunoSEQ multiplex PCR, lists solely in-frame clones and lacks some. The sample lists tens of thousands of clones, over 70% seen once, with about 2% in the top ten. Input material: peripheral blood. The receptors originated from a woman older than 75 with COVID-19, enrolled during active disease.

V is TRBV20-1 and J is TRBJ1-3; possibly TRBD1 for D (6 bases). Germline V lookup: CDR1 DFQATT, CDR2 SNEGSKA (reference sequence). CDR3 length equals 13 residues. Trimming removed 3 bases at V and 4 bases at J, with 10 bases between. The DNA for the CDR3 is TGCAGTGCTAGTCAGGGGACCGGAAACACCATATATTTT. Translating it yields CSASQGTGNTIYF.

This sequence joins TRBV6-6 and TRBJ2-7; tentatively, D is TRBD1 (5 bases). The germline gives CDR1 MNHNY, CDR2 SVGAGI (reference sequence). The length of the CDR3 is 14 residues. Trimming took off 2 bases at V and 1 base at J, with 9 bases between the two ends. CDR3 DNA sequence: TGTGCCAGCAGTTACGTCAGGGATTCCTACGAGCAGTACTTC. This gives the protein CASSYVRDSYEQYF.

The V gene is TRBV30, the J gene TRBJ1-6, with TRBD1 matching over 7 bases. V lost 4 bases to trimming and J lost 6 bases; unmatched junction nucleotides: 6. This CDR3 contains 14 residues. Looked up from germline, CDR1 is GTSNPN and CDR2 is SVGIG (reference sequence). CDR3 loop: CAWTSGTVNSPLHF. CDR3 bases: TGTGCCTGGACCTCCGGGACAGTTAATTCACCCCTCCACTTT.

This chain joins TRBV7-9 and TRBJ1-2; 8 bases match TRBD1. CDR1 and CDR2 (germline): SEHNR, FQNEAQ (reference sequence). This CDR3 is built from 16 residues. V dropped 4 bases and J dropped 3; count of bases not matched to a gene: 10. The CDR3 region has the DNA TGTGCCAGCAGCTCCCCCCAGGGGGCCCAGGACTATGGCTACACCTTC. Its protein product is CASSSPQGAQDYGYTF.

The CDR3 coding sequence is TGCGCCAGCAGCGTCTACAGGGGAGAAGACCAAGAGACCCAGTACTTC. Residues: CASSVYRGEDQETQYF. The genes are TRBV5-1 and TRBJ2-5; 7 bases align to TRBD1. J was trimmed by 0 bases and V by 4 bases; bases with no gene match: 9. CDR3 length equals 16 residues. Germline CDR1 and CDR2: SGHRS and YFSETQ.

The chain couples TRBV5-1 to TRBJ2-3, with D maybe TRBD2 (5 bases). From germline, CDR1 is SGHRS and CDR2 YFSETQ. The V end lost 4 bases, the J end lost 5 bases, and 11 bases lay between the germline ends. The CDR3 sequence is 13 residues long. In DNA, the CDR3 is TGCGCCAGCAGCCCCGGGGATAGAGATACGCAGTATTTT. It specifies CASSPGDRDTQYF.

The V gene is TRBV12-3 or TRBV12-4, the J gene TRBJ2-1; D not certain. The CDR3 runs to 11 residues. Trimming cost V 3 bases and J 6 bases, with 3 bases left between them. CDR3 sequence reads: CASSFRNEQFF. Written as DNA, the CDR3 is TGTGCCAGCAGTTTCCGCAATGAGCAGTTCTTC.

The chain employs TRBV11-3 and TRBJ2-1, with TRBD2 matching 10 bases. The trim removed 1 base at V and 0 bases at J, leaving 9 bases unmatched. This CDR3 contains 19 residues. Germline V CDR1 and CDR2: SGHNT, YENEEA. In nucleotides, the CDR3 is TGTGCCAGCAGCTTAGCCGGGACTAGCGCCTCAAGCTCCTACAATGAGCAGTTCTTC. Translated, it gives CASSLAGTSASSSYNEQFF.

The table lists this clone with a few counts. The genes are TRBV15 and TRBJ2-2; perhaps TRBD1 as D (5 bases). Trimming took 0 bases from V and 3 from J, leaving 11 bases between them. This CDR3 spans 16 amino acids. Per the germline V gene, CDR1 is LNHNV and CDR2 is YYDKDF (reference sequence). In nucleotides, the CDR3 is TGTGCCACCAGCAGAGATTCAGGGTTGGACACCGGGGAGCTGTTTTTT. Protein sequence: CATSRDSGLDTGELFF.

The chain couples TRBV5-8 to TRBJ1-2; D not resolved. The germline V gene encodes CDR1 SGHTS and CDR2 YDEGEE. V lost 5 bases, J lost 4 bases, and 18 bases lay in between. The CDR3 contains 15 residues. This chain's CDR3 is CASRNGALMGYGYTF. In nucleotides, the CDR3 is TGTGCCAGCAGGAACGGAGCCCTTATGGGCTATGGCTACACCTTC.

The chain couples TRBV5-6 to TRBJ2-5, with TRBD1 matching 7 bases. Germline trimming cut 1 base from V and 14 bases from J; bases unmatched to any gene: 8. CDR1 SGHDT and CDR2 YYEEEE come from the germline V gene. The CDR3 is 12 residues long. The CDR3 reads CASSLPPGQRYF. CDR3 nucleotide sequence: TGTGCCAGCAGCTTGCCCCCGGGACAGAGATACTTC.

The V gene is TRBV30, the J gene TRBJ1-5; D may be TRBD1 (5 bases). The germline V gene encodes CDR1 GTSNPN and CDR2 SVGIG (reference sequence). There are 14 residues in the CDR3. Trimming cost V 1 base and J 6 bases, with 13 bases left between them. Written as DNA, the CDR3 is TGTGCCTGGAGTGCGGGGGTCATGAGTCAGCCCCAGCATTTT. Its translation: CAWSAGVMSQPQHF.

This chain connects TRBV16 to TRBJ1-6; TRBD1 aligns across 7 bases. Germline trimming cut 2 bases from V and 8 bases from J; bases unmatched to any gene: 12. This CDR3 is 17 amino acids long. The germline CDR1 and CDR2 sequences are KGHSY and FQNENV. The CDR3 loop reads CASSQTLAGGKDSPLHF. CDR3 DNA: TGTGCCAGCAGCCAAACTCTGGCAGGGGGAAAAGATTCACCCCTCCACTTT.

This clone was detected a few times. The chain combines TRBV4-1 with TRBJ1-1; D is perhaps TRBD1 (6 bases). V dropped 4 bases and J dropped 11 bases, with 14 bases sitting between them. CDR3 length: 12 residues. CDR1 MGHRA and CDR2 YSYEKL come from the germline V gene. The CDR3 coding sequence is TGCGCCAGCAGCCGGCCTGGGACAATGGCTTTCTTT. Its translation is CASSRPGTMAFF.